Each of the 22 T cell receptor beta chains below was sequenced from the same sample in a study of blood T cell repertoires in COVID-19. The data were produced by immunoSEQ multiplex PCR, yet TCRdb's version contains in-frame clones alone and is incomplete. The sample yields about 470,000 clones, roughly 87% seen once. Sequencing was done on a sample of PBMCs or T cells enriched from blood (not recorded which). The receptors stem from a young woman who had recovered from COVID-19.

The chain combines TRBV19 with TRBJ1-2; 7 bases align to TRBD1. V trimming: 8 bases; J trimming: 2 bases; junction bases outside the gene matches: 17. The CDR3 runs to 17 residues. Germline V gene sequence: CDR1 LNHDA, CDR2 SQIVND (reference sequence). CDR3 in amino acids: CASLGQGLGRGNYGYTF. DNA for the CDR3: TGTGCCAGTCTTGGGCAGGGTTTGGGCAGGGGGAACTATGGCTACACCTTC.

The genes are TRBV19 and TRBJ1-4, with 7 bases aligning to TRBD1. The trim removed 7 bases at V and 7 bases at J, leaving 6 bases unmatched. CDR1 is LNHDA, CDR2 SQIVND, per germline (reference sequence). This CDR3 has 13 amino acids. CDR3 sequence reads: CASKKGAGEKLFF. CDR3 DNA sequence: TGTGCCAGTAAAAAGGGGGCAGGTGAAAAACTGTTTTTT.

This chain connects TRBV6-6 to TRBJ2-1, with 16 bases identical to TRBD2. Per the germline V gene, CDR1 is MNHNY and CDR2 is SVGAGI (reference sequence). After removal of 5 bases from V and 3 bases from J, the junction contained 10 bases not matched to a gene. CDR3 length: 19 residues. As DNA, the CDR3 is TGTGCCAGCAGTCCAATTTCCGGGACTAGCGGGGGGGACTACAATGAGCAGTTCTTC. Residues: CASSPISGTSGGDYNEQFF.

The chain uses TRBV5-1 and TRBJ2-4; 7 bases agree with TRBD1. This CDR3 contains 17 residues. V shed 5 bases and J 0 bases; nucleotides not matched to a gene: 11. Germline assignment: CDR1 SGHRS and CDR2 YFSETQ. The CDR3 reads CASRSGTVYLAKNIQYF. Written as DNA, the CDR3 is TGCGCCAGCAGATCCGGGACAGTCTATCTAGCCAAAAACATTCAGTACTTC.

The V gene is TRBV12-3 or TRBV12-4, the J gene TRBJ1-2, with a weak D call TRBD1 (6 bases). The V and J ends lost 2 bases and 7 bases respectively, with 8 bases between them. This CDR3 contains 12 residues. The CDR3 DNA is TGTGCCAGCAGTTTATCAGGGGCTGGCTACACCTTC. It encodes CASSLSGAGYTF.

V gene TRBV2 combines with J gene TRBJ2-7; D may be TRBD1 (7 bases). Trimming stripped 8 bases from V and 1 base from J, with 12 bases between. CDR3 length: 13 residues. The germline gives CDR1 SNHLY, CDR2 FYNNEI. CDR3 loop: CASETGTSYEQYF. In nucleotides, the CDR3 is TGTGCCAGCGAGACAGGGACTTCCTACGAGCAGTACTTC.

The chain uses TRBV6-1 and TRBJ2-7, with TRBD1 matching over 7 bases. The germline gives CDR1 MNHNS, CDR2 SASEGT. The CDR3 consists of 14 residues. V was pared by 3 bases and J by 2 bases, with 4 bases of the junction left unmatched. The CDR3: CASSDWDRPYEQYF. The DNA of the CDR3 is TGTGCCAGCAGTGATTGGGACAGACCCTACGAGCAGTACTTC.

The gene calls are TRBV28 and TRBJ1-2; D not certain. Trimming took off 2 bases at V and 4 bases at J, with 14 bases between the two ends. CDR3 size: 15 residues. The V gene's germline CDR1 is MDHEN and CDR2 SYDVKM. CDR3 nucleotides: TGTGCCAGCAGTTTACAAGGAGAGCCTCTCTATGGCTACACCTTC. Translating it yields CASSLQGEPLYGYTF.

The rearrangement links TRBV9 to TRBJ1-6, with 8 bases aligning to TRBD1. V shed 3 bases and J 3 bases; nucleotides not matched to a gene: 5. From germline, CDR1 is SGDLS and CDR2 YYNGEE. This CDR3 has 16 amino acids. The CDR3 DNA is TGTGCCAGCAGCGCCGGACAGGGCTTCTATAATTCACCCCTCCACTTT. Encoded protein: CASSAGQGFYNSPLHF.

Points on this clone: This CDR3 is also generated by other DNA sequences in the sample. The chain combines TRBV11-2 with TRBJ2-1, with 7 nucleotides matching TRBD2. Germline trimming cut 1 base from V and 1 base from J; bases unmatched to any gene: 1. CDR3 length: 15 amino acids. The germline gives CDR1 SGHAT, CDR2 FQNNGV. The CDR3 region is CASSLGGGSYNEQFF. In DNA, the CDR3 is TGTGCCAGCAGCTTAGGGGGGGGTTCCTACAATGAGCAGTTCTTC.

This clone was picked up a small number of times. This chain links TRBV12-3 or TRBV12-4 with TRBJ1-2; D call uncertain. The CDR3 consists of 13 residues. Trimming left V 2 bases short and J 8 bases short, with 12 bases between. In DNA, the CDR3 is TGTGCCAGCAGTTTAAGTCGAGGGAACGGCTACACCTTC. Encoded protein: CASSLSRGNGYTF.

The CDR3 bases are TGTGCCAGCAGCTTACCAGGGTGGGAGAACACTGAAGCTTTCTTT. Protein: CASSLPGWENTEAFF. The genes are TRBV7-9 and TRBJ1-1; possible D gene TRBD1, 5 bases. The V gene lost 2 bases and the J gene lost 1 base, with 11 bases spanning the gap. Germline assignment: CDR1 SEHNR and CDR2 FQNEAQ (reference sequence). This CDR3 has 15 amino acids.

The CDR3 protein is CASSLFGGQPQHF. DNA for the CDR3: TGTGCCAGCAGCTTATTCGGGGGTCAGCCCCAGCATTTT. The V gene is TRBV7-2, the J gene TRBJ1-5; maybe TRBD1 (5 bases). The CDR3 is made up of 13 amino acids. V lost 2 bases, J lost 6 bases, and 8 bases lay in between. From germline, CDR1 is SGHTA and CDR2 FQGNSA. The full variable domain, its missing parts supplied by reference TRBV7-2 and TRBJ1-5, is GAGVSQSPSNKVTEKGKDVELRCDPISGHTALYWYRQSLGQGLEFLIYFQGNSAPDKSGLPSDRFSAERTGGSVSTLTIQRTQQEDSAVYLCASSLFGGQPQHFGDGTRLSIL.

On this clone itself: In the same sample, other DNA sequences code for this CDR3. The rearrangement links TRBV6-5 to TRBJ1-3; possible D gene TRBD1, 6 bases. Germline CDR1 is MNHEY and CDR2 is SVGAGI. This CDR3 is built from 14 residues. The V end was cut by 6 bases, the J end by 0 bases, with 9 bases between. The CDR3 is CASSTGSSGNTIYF. The CDR3 coding sequence is TGTGCCAGCAGCACAGGGAGCTCTGGAAACACCATATATTTT.

J is TRBJ1-1 and V is TRBV7-2; D not resolved. Trimming removed 1 base at V and 3 bases at J, with 6 bases between. The CDR3 sequence is 13 residues long. The germline V gene encodes CDR1 SGHTA and CDR2 FQGNSA. Here the CDR3 reads CASSLDSDTEAFF. In DNA, the CDR3 is TGTGCCAGCAGCTTAGACTCTGACACTGAAGCTTTCTTT. The full variable domain, with the rest looked up from reference TRBV7-2 and TRBJ1-1, is GAGVSQSPSNKVTEKGKDVELRCDPISGHTALYWYRQSLGQGLEFLIYFQGNSAPDKSGLPSDRFSAERTGGSVSTLTIQRTQQEDSAVYLCASSLDSDTEAFFGQGTRLTVV.

The rearrangement uses TRBV11-2 and TRBJ1-2; D remains unclear. CDR3 length: 14 amino acids. CDR1 SGHAT and CDR2 FQNNGV come from the germline V gene. Trimming shortened V by 2 bases and J by 3 bases, and 10 bases separated the two germline ends. The CDR3 spells CASSLSMGDYGYTF. The CDR3 DNA is TGTGCCAGCAGCTTAAGTATGGGAGACTATGGCTACACCTTC. Filled out from reference TRBV11-2 and TRBJ1-2, the complete variable domain reads EAGVAQSPRYKIIEKRQSVAFWCNPISGHATLYWYQQILGQGPKLLIQFQNNGVVDDSQLPKDRFSAERLKGVDSTLKIQPAKLEDSAVYLCASSLSMGDYGYTFGSGTRLTVV.

The rearrangement links TRBV5-5 to TRBJ1-1; possibly TRBD1 for D (5 bases). V was shortened by 0 bases and J by 9 bases, with 9 bases between the two germline ends. This CDR3 spans 12 amino acids. CDR1 is SGHKS, CDR2 YYEKEE, per germline (reference sequence). The DNA for the CDR3 is TGTGCCAGCAGCTTGGAGGGACTAAAAGCTTTCTTT. It specifies CASSLEGLKAFF.

The chain carries TRBV30 and TRBJ1-3; maybe TRBD1 (6 bases). The CDR3 runs to 15 residues. Looked up from germline, CDR1 is GTSNPN and CDR2 is SVGIG (reference sequence). V dropped 4 bases and J dropped 4 bases, with 17 bases sitting between them. CDR3 amino acids: CAWTDVGASGNTIYF. The CDR3 DNA is TGTGCCTGGACCGACGTGGGGGCGTCCGGAAACACCATATATTTT.

In DNA, the CDR3 is TGCGCCAGCAGCCCGGGACAGGGGACCGGCACCATATATTTT. Translated: CASSPGQGTGTIYF. The chain combines TRBV5-1 with TRBJ1-3; 10 nucleotides agree with TRBD1. Per germline, CDR1 SGHRS and CDR2 YFSETQ. This CDR3 has 14 amino acids. V gave up 4 bases and J gave up 9 bases; unmatched junction bases: 7.

The chain links TRBV29-1 to TRBJ2-2; no clear D. The CDR3 is 11 amino acids. The germline V gene has CDR1 SQVTM and CDR2 ANQGSEA. The ends were cut back, 3 bases at V and 5 bases at J, with 4 bases in the middle. The CDR3 DNA sequence: TGCAGCGTTGACAGAACCGGGGAGCTGTTTTTT. This sequence encodes CSVDRTGELFF.

The V call is TRBV28, the J call TRBJ1-3, with 10 bases identical to TRBD1. The CDR3 loop spans 18 amino acids. Germline CDR1 reads MDHEN; CDR2 reads SYDVKM. V shed 8 bases and J 0 bases; nucleotides not matched to a gene: 13. CDR3 protein: CASGLGTGVLSSGNTIYF. CDR3 sequence (DNA): TGTGCCAGCGGGCTCGGGACAGGGGTTCTAAGCTCTGGAAACACCATATATTTT.

The genes are TRBV23-1 and TRBJ1-2, with TRBD1 matching 12 bases. TRBV23-1 counts as an open reading frame of uncertain function. The CDR3 contains 14 residues. V dropped 7 bases and J dropped 8; count of bases not matched to a gene: 8. CDR3 sequence: CASTPGQGAGGYTF. The CDR3 DNA reads as TGCGCCAGCACCCCGGGACAGGGGGCGGGCGGCTACACCTTC.